What follows is one T cell receptor beta chain and its context. Its specific antigen is unknown. Base qualities are not at hand, and no much larger clone is one base apart. Reading the label with the study, this specimen's time point is: baseline before first vaccination. Samples from vaccinated people were obtained from the UK trials COV001 and COV002, which included a single-blind randomized controlled phase 2/3 trial of AZD1222 (ChAdOx1 nCoV-19) in healthy adults. For TCRbeta chain sequencing, PBMC samples from trial participants were taken at day 0 and at day 28 after the second dose. This sample is drawn from a study of T cell responses to AZD1222 COVID-19 vaccine (dated by TCRdb to the early 2020s). Concerning the study at large: AZD1222 recipients given second doses at about 4 weeks or at about 12 weeks were pooled, since spike-specific TCR depth and breadth were not found to differ between the two schedules. A total of 230 or so trial participants underwent TCR sequencing, of whom roughly 210 received two doses of AZD1222 and approximately 25 received two doses of the MenACWY control vaccine. Trial participants were enrolled by age into 18-55, 56-69 and 70-plus year subgroups, with around 140, 26 and 57 TCR-sequenced participants respectively. Study-wide conclusions, independent of this receptor: The 56-69-year group was small, and its depth increase did not reach significance, likely because of low power. Participants were mostly white British, with more females than males. The authors suggested clonal diversity may have been underestimated. Reportedly, almost half of the unique spike-specific TCRs recognized epitopes lying outside the regions that are mutated in the B.1.351 and B.1.1.7 variants. The vaccine-associated CD4 TCRs covered the entire spike protein, and the dominant responses fell in regions 160-218 and 743-854. Conclusions about previously exposed vaccinees were limited because only six or seven AZD1222 recipients were SARS-CoV-2 seropositive at baseline. Spike-specific TCR breadth and depth rose significantly after two AZD1222 doses compared with day 0 and with MenACWY recipients. Because no day 14 peak-response samples were available, repertoires were characterized only after the peak T cell response.

The CDR3 regions of human TCRbeta chains were analyzed by immunosequencing. From the authors' description of their analysis: TCRs in the repertoires were compared against a reference library of SARS-CoV-2-specific TCRs that had been generated with the MIRA antigen-specificity platform. Breadth was defined as the fraction of unique TCRs that were SARS-CoV-2-associated. Depth was defined as the fraction of total T cells that were SARS-CoV-2-associated. Using the MIRA data, each spike-specific TCR was assigned both to the spike region to which the TCR was reactive and to a CD4 or CD8 class. Log10-transformed breadth and depth values were compared by one-way ANOVA with Sidak's multiple comparisons tests. The clones in this table, taken by TCRdb from immuneACCESS, are in-frame only. Not every clone is retained; where verified, under half of the shortfall comes from an unresolved V gene, and the cause of the rest is unknown. V and J calls and clone size are given by that table; D and trimming were obtained from the DNA. Present in this sample are 150,000 or so clones, around 90% of which were seen just once. The ten largest clones represent around 18% of the sample.

From the cysteine through the phenylalanine, the CDR3 covers 16 amino acids. Of the read, only the CDR3 DNA is kept; its 48 bases are in frame from base 1. A distance of 16 bases separates the germline ends of V and J, which lose 1 base and 6 bases respectively. In the germline V gene, CDR1 corresponds to SGHTA and CDR2 to FQGNSA. This receptor was taken from an adult in good health. Recombination joined TRBV7-2 with TRBJ2-1, with a tentative D call of TRBD1 or TRBD2, each matching 6 bases. The sequences come from peripheral blood, collected on day 0 of AZD1222 vaccination. The base sequence is TGTGCCAGCAGCTTAGACGGGGGCCTTAAGAGCAATGAGCAGTTCTTC. It translates as CASSLDGGLKSNEQFF.